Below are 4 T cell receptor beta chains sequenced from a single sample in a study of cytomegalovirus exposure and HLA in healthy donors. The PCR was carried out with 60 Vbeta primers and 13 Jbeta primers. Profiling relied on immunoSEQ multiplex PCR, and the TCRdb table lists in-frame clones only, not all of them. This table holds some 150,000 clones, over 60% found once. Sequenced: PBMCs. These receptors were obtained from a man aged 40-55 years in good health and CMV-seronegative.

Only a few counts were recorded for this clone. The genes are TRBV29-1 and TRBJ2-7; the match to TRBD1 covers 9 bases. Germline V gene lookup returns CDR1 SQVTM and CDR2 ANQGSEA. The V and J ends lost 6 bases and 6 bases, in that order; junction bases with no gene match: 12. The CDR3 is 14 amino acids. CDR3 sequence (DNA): TGCAGCGTCGATGGACAGGGGTCTGTTATCGAGCAGTACTTC. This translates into CSVDGQGSVIEQYF.

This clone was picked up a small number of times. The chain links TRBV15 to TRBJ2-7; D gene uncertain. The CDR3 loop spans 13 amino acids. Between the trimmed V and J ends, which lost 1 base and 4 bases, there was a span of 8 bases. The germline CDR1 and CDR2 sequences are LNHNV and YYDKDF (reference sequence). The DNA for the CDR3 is TGTGCCACCAGCAGAGCGTACCAGTACGAGCAGTACTTC. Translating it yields CATSRAYQYEQYF.

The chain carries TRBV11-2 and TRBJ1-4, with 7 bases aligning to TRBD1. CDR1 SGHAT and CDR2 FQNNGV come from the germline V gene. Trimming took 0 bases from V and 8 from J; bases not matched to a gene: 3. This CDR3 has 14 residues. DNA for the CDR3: TGTGCCAGCAGCTTAGACAGGGGGTACGAAAAACTGTTTTTT. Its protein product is CASSLDRGYEKLFF.

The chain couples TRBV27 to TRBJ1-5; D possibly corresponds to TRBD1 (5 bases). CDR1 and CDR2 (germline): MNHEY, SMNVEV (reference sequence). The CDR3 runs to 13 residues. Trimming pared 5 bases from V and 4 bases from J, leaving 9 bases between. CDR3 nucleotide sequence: TGTGCCAGCAGTGGGGCAGGAAATCAGCCCCAGCATTTT. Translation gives CASSGAGNQPQHF.